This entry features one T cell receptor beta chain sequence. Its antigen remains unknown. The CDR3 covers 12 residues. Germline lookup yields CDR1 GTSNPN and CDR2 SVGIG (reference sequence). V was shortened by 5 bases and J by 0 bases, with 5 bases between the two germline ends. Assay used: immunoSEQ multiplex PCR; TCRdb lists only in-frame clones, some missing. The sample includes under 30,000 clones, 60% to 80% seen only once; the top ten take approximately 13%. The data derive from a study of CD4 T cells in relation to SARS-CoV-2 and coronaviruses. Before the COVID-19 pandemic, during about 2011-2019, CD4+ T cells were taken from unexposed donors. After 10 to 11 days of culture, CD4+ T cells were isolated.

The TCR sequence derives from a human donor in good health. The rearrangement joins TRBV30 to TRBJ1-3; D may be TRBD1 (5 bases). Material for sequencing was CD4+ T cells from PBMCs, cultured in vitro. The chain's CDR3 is CAWGTSGNTIYF. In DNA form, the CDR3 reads TGTGCCTGGGGGACCTCTGGAAACACCATATATTTT. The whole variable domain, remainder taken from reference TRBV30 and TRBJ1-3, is SQTIHQWPATLVQPVGSPLSLECTVEGTSNPNLYWYRQAAGRGLQLLFYSVGIGQISSEVPQNLSASRPQDRQFILSSKKLLLSDSGFYLCAWGTSGNTIYFGEGSWLTVV.